This T cell receptor (beta chain) was found in a study of response to subunit inactivated influenza vaccine. Findings and limits, study-wide: There was a suggestion from the authors that each seasonal influenza vaccination recruits few new T cells.

TCRdb processed the RT-PCR reads anew with MiXCR; each CDR3 protein has one entry. The sample has just under 550,000 distinct CDR3 sequences; under 30% are singletons. Germline CDR1 MNHNY, CDR2 SVGAGI (reference sequence). Trimming left V 6 bases short and J 5 bases short, with 10 bases between. The CDR3 totals 12 residues. Notes on this clonotype: Its antigen remains unknown.

The same data also went into a second study, on T cells expressing NK-cell markers. That report adds: Generation of TCR beta cDNA was performed by 5'RACE template switching incorporating UMIs. Seven of the eight sequenced donors were HCMV-seropositive; one was seronegative.

The sequence was collected from a man aged 50 to 60 who received an inactivated influenza vaccine. The sequenced sample was CD4+ T cells sorted from PBMCs, obtained 11 to 12 days after vaccination. The chain employs TRBV6-6 and TRBJ2-5; D perhaps matches TRBD1 (6 bases). DNA of the CDR3: TGTGCCAGCAGAACAGGGTTCGAGACCCAGTACTTC. Protein product: CASRTGFETQYF.